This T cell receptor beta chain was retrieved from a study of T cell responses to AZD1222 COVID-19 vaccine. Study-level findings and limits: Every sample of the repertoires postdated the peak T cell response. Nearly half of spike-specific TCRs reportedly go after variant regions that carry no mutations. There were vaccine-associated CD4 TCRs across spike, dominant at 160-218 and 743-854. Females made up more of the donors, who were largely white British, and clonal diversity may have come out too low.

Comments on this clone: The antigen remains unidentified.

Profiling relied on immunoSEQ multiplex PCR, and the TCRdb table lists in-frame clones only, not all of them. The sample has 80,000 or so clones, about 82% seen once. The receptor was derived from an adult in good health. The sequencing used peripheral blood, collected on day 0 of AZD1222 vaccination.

CDR3 nucleotides: TGTGCCAGCAGCCGAGGGGGCGGGACTGAAGCTTTCTTT. This codes for CASSRGGGTEAFF. The chain employs TRBV14 and TRBJ1-1, with TRBD1 matching over 7 bases. Germline V gene lookup returns CDR1 SGHDN and CDR2 FVKESK. This CDR3 contains 13 residues. Trimming at V came to 4 bases and at J to 5 bases, leaving 4 bases not matched to a gene.